Listed below are T cell receptor beta chains from one sample, sequenced in a study of blood T cell repertoires in COVID-19. Generated by immunoSEQ multiplex PCR, the TCRdb table keeps only in-frame clones and is missing some. This sample yields tens of thousands of clones, of which roughly 88% are seen a single time; around 6.1% belongs to the top ten. The sequenced material came from peripheral blood. The receptors stem from a man aged 50-59 years with active COVID-19. Both conserved end residues are part of each CDR3. D genes are given only for firm matches. Clone size, where shown, is once, few, many, or a class for clones that have expanded.

j_call | clone_size | v_call | d_call | cdr3_nt | cdr3_aa
TRBJ2-7 | . | TRBV20-1 | . | TGCAGTGCTGGCATTCGCGAGCAGTACTTC | CSAGIREQYF
TRBJ1-4 | . | TRBV5-4 | TRBD1 | TGTGCCAGCAGCGAAAAGACAGGGGCTGCTAATGAAAAACTGTTTTTT | CASSEKTGAANEKLFF
TRBJ1-1 | . | TRBV7-2 | . | TGTGCCAGCAGCGTGAGGGTCGCGGTGAACACTGAAGCTTTCTTT | CASSVRVAVNTEAFF
TRBJ2-7 | . | TRBV27 | . | TGTGCCAGCAGTTGGGGCACCCACTACGAGCAGTACTTC | CASSWGTHYEQYF
TRBJ1-5 | . | TRBV19 | TRBD1 | TGTGCCAGTAGTAGCTCCGGGACAGGGCTTCTTGGAGCGGGGCCCCAGCATTTT | CASSSSGTGLLGAGPQHF
TRBJ2-4 | . | TRBV10-3 | . | TGTGCCAGTGGGGCATCCGGGACACCCAAAAACATTCAGTACTTC | CASGASGTPKNIQYF
TRBJ2-7 | . | TRBV18 | . | TGTGCCAGCTCACCAGAGGCCTACGAGCAGTACTTC | CASSPEAYEQYF
TRBJ2-2 | . | TRBV3-1/TRBV3-2 | TRBD2 | TGTGCCAGCAGCCAAGCGGGGGGAACCGGGGAGCTGTTTTTT | CASSQAGGTGELFF
TRBJ2-7 | few | TRBV6-2/TRBV6-3 | TRBD1 | TGTGCCAGCAGTCTCTCGCAGGGGGCAATCTACGAGCAGTACTTC | CASSLSQGAIYEQYF
TRBJ1-6 | . | TRBV28 | TRBD1 | TGTGCCAGCTGCGGGGACAGTGCTAATTCACCCCTCCACTTT | CASCGDSANSPLHF
TRBJ2-7 | . | TRBV28 | TRBD1 | TGTGCCAGCAGTCCCTTGTGGCGGGACAGGGGGTACGAGCAGTACTTC | CASSPLWRDRGYEQYF
TRBJ2-1 | . | TRBV2 | TRBD2 | TGTGCCAGCATATACAGCGGGAGTGGGAATGAGCAGTTCTTC | CASIYSGSGNEQFF
TRBJ2-3 | few | TRBV7-9 | TRBD2 | TGTGCCAGCAGCACTAGGGGTGCGGGAGCCCGGGGAGATACGCAGTATTTT | CASSTRGAGARGDTQYF
TRBJ1-4 | . | TRBV30 | . | TGTGCCTGGAGCGCTACAGGGATTGGTGATGAAAAACTGTTTTTT | CAWSATGIGDEKLFF
TRBJ2-3 | . | TRBV4-3 | . | TGCGCCAGCAGCCAAGATATGTCACTAGGGGGTCCGGATACGCAGTATTTT | CASSQDMSLGGPDTQYF
TRBJ1-2 | . | TRBV6-5 | . | TGTGCCAGCAGTTTCCTAGGGGATGGCTACACCTTC | CASSFLGDGYTF
TRBJ2-7 | . | TRBV19 | . | TGTGCCAGTAGTATTACAGGGAGTGTCGAGCAGTACTTC | CASSITGSVEQYF
TRBJ2-1 | once | TRBV5-1 | TRBD2 | TGCGCCAGCAGCTTGGATCTAGCGGGATCCTACAATGAGCAGTTCTTC | CASSLDLAGSYNEQFF
TRBJ2-2 | . | TRBV18 | . | TGTGCCAGCTCACCACGCTTCAATGCAGGGTACACCGGGGAGCTGTTTTTT | CASSPRFNAGYTGELFF
TRBJ1-4 | . | TRBV9 | TRBD1 | TGTGCCAGCAGCCCCCGAGACAGGGGTTCAGAAAAACTGTTTTTT | CASSPRDRGSEKLFF
TRBJ2-5 | . | TRBV29-1 | TRBD1 | TGCAGCGTTGATAGACAGGGTGAGCAAGAGACCCAGTACTTC | CSVDRQGEQETQYF
TRBJ2-7 | . | TRBV28 | TRBD2 | TGTGCCAGCAGTTTACCCGGGGGGGTGAGGACCTACGAGCAGTACTTC | CASSLPGGVRTYEQYF
TRBJ2-7 | . | TRBV27 | TRBD1 | TGTGCCACCCGGACAGGGGGAACCTACGAGCAGTACTTC | CATRTGGTYEQYF
TRBJ1-3 | . | TRBV29-1 | . | TGCAGCGTTGTCACGACACACTCTGGAAACACCATATATTTT | CSVVTTHSGNTIYF
TRBJ1-1 | medium-sized | TRBV5-4 | TRBD1 | TGTGCCGGCCTTCGAGGACAGGGATGGAACACTGAAGCTTTCTTT | CAGLRGQGWNTEAFF
TRBJ2-5 | . | TRBV2 | . | TGTGCCAGCAGTGCACAGGGTTTAGTGAAGACCCAGTACTTC | CASSAQGLVKTQYF
TRBJ1-1 | . | TRBV19 | . | TGTGCCAGTAGTCCTCACGCCATCGCAGGGAACACTGAAGCTTTCTTT | CASSPHAIAGNTEAFF
TRBJ1-2 | few | TRBV3-1/TRBV3-2 | . | TGTGCCAGCAGCCAGGTCGCGGGCCCCGGCTACACCTTC | CASSQVAGPGYTF
TRBJ2-7 | . | TRBV28 | . | TGTGCCAGCAGTCCCCCCCAGGACAGTCCCTACGAGCAGTACTTC | CASSPPQDSPYEQYF
TRBJ2-1 | . | TRBV21-1 | . | TGTGCCAGCAAGGAACTAGCGGGACTCCTTTGGAATGAGCAGTTCTTC | CASKELAGLLWNEQFF
TRBJ2-7 | . | TRBV5-1 | TRBD2 | TGCGCCAGCAGCTTGGAAAGACTAGCTCCGAGGGGATACGAGCAGTACTTC | CASSLERLAPRGYEQYF
TRBJ2-7 | . | TRBV2 | . | TGTGCCAGCAGTGAAGCGCCCGGGGACTACGAGCAGTACTTC | CASSEAPGDYEQYF
TRBJ1-2 | . | TRBV20-1 | . | TGCAGTGCTAGTATGGGGGCCTATGGCTACACCTTC | CSASMGAYGYTF
TRBJ2-7 | . | TRBV11-1 | . | TGTGCCAGCAGCCCCCAGGGCGGCGAGCAGTACTTC | CASSPQGGEQYF
TRBJ1-6 | . | TRBV5-1 | . | TGCGCCAGCAGCTTGCGACAGGACCCCTCACCAGGGCATAATTCACCCCTCCACTTT | CASSLRQDPSPGHNSPLHF
TRBJ2-7 | . | TRBV5-5 | TRBD1 | TGTGCCAGCGGATTGACAGGGAGCTCCTACGAGCAGTACTTC | CASGLTGSSYEQYF
TRBJ2-1 | . | TRBV7-9 | . | TGTGCCAGCAGCCATACCTCGGAGTACGAGCAGTTCTTC | CASSHTSEYEQFF
TRBJ2-5 | . | TRBV2 | TRBD1 | TGTGCCAGCAGAAAAATTAGACAGGGGTACCAAGAGACCCAGTACTTC | CASRKIRQGYQETQYF
TRBJ2-3 | . | TRBV5-5 | . | TGTGCCAGCAGCCGGCAGGACATCACAGATACGCAGTATTTT | CASSRQDITDTQYF
TRBJ1-6 | . | TRBV18 | . | TGTGCCAGCTCACTAGGACTCGTCTATAATTCACCCCTCCACTTT | CASSLGLVYNSPLHF
TRBJ1-4 | . | TRBV2 | . | TGTGCCAGCAGTGACACAGGATTTAATGAAAAACTGTTTTTT | CASSDTGFNEKLFF
TRBJ2-3 | . | TRBV14 | . | TGTGCCAGCAGCCAACAACAGGCAGTAAATACGCAGTATTTT | CASSQQQAVNTQYF
TRBJ1-2 | few | TRBV5-8 | . | TGTGCCAGCAGAAAGCGAGGCGCGAGTGACTACACCTTC | CASRKRGASDYTF
TRBJ1-2 | . | TRBV19 | TRBD1 | TGTGCCAGTAGTATCGGACAGGGTGGCTACACCTTC | CASSIGQGGYTF
TRBJ2-1 | . | TRBV9 | TRBD2 | TGTGCCAGCAGCGTAGAGGGAGGGGTATACAATGAGCAGTTCTTC | CASSVEGGVYNEQFF
TRBJ1-1 | once | TRBV5-1 | . | TGCGCCAGCAGGGTCGGGGACTCTCAGAACACTGAAGCTTTCTTT | CASRVGDSQNTEAFF
TRBJ1-1 | few | TRBV7-3 | TRBD1 | TGTGCCAGCAGCTTAACCTCCCAGGGGGCGGCTTTCTTT | CASSLTSQGAAFF
TRBJ2-2 | . | TRBV6-5 | . | TGTGCCAGCAGTTTATCCACGGGGAACACCGGGGAGCTGTTTTTT | CASSLSTGNTGELFF
TRBJ1-4 | once | TRBV4-3 | TRBD1 | TGCGCCAGCAGCCAACGACAGGGCCAGGGGCCAAGGGCAACTAATGAAAAACTGTTTTTT | CASSQRQGQGPRATNEKLFF
TRBJ2-7 | . | TRBV29-1 | TRBD1 | TGCAGCGCAGACACAGGGGACGAGCAGTACTTC | CSADTGDEQYF
TRBJ2-1 | . | TRBV21-1 | . | TGTGCCAGCAGCAAAAGAGGGGGCGGACTAGCGGGAGATATCTACAATGAGCAGTTCTTC | CASSKRGGGLAGDIYNEQFF
TRBJ2-1 | . | TRBV30 | TRBD2 | TGTGCCTGGAGTCTGGTTTCTCGGGGGGTCTGGGAGCAGTTCTTC | CAWSLVSRGVWEQFF
TRBJ2-1 | . | TRBV24-1 | TRBD2 | TGTGCCACCAGTGACGTAGGTTGGGCTAGCGGCTCCTACAATGAGCAGTTCTTC | CATSDVGWASGSYNEQFF
TRBJ1-1 | . | TRBV6-1 | TRBD1 | TGTGCCAGCAGTGAAATAGTGGGACAGGAAGCTTTCTTT | CASSEIVGQEAFF
TRBJ1-3 | few | TRBV4-1 | TRBD1 | TGCGCCAGCACCCTGACAGGGTCAGGAAACACCATATATTTT | CASTLTGSGNTIYF